This is a list of T cell receptor beta chains from one sample in a study of blood T cells in healthy people across ages. TCRdb re-called the 5' RACE reads with MiXCR, one entry per CDR3 protein. This table has around 870,000 distinct CDR3 sequences, 25% to 30% appearing once. Sequences were obtained from blood. These receptors all come from a woman aged 80 or older in good health. Both conserved end residues are part of each CDR3. Where a row states a size, it is once, few, many or the class of an expanded clone; other rows omit it.

CDR3aa: CASSLVGSGQETQYF; abundance: .; v_gene: TRBV7-2
CDR3aa: CSARDPGRGAKNIQYF; abundance: .; v_gene: TRBV20-1
CDR3aa: CASSLGYPAYEQYF; abundance: .; v_gene: TRBV12-3/TRBV12-4
CDR3aa: CASSQDRGTGETQFF; abundance: few; v_gene: TRBV4-1
CDR3aa: CASSQVHRGRDPYEQYF; abundance: .; v_gene: TRBV7-2
CDR3aa: CSAGNHPAGLAGTDTQYF; abundance: many; v_gene: TRBV20-1
CDR3aa: CASNHQGTGVGPEAFF; abundance: .; v_gene: TRBV6-2/TRBV6-3
CDR3aa: CASSWTSGGRIPNEQFF; abundance: many; v_gene: TRBV12-3/TRBV12-4
CDR3aa: CRASTANYGYTF; abundance: few; v_gene: TRBV20-1
CDR3aa: CASSWGGGGKKNEKLFF; abundance: .; v_gene: TRBV5-1
CDR3aa: CAGSAGWGEQFF; abundance: few; v_gene: TRBV6-2/TRBV6-3
CDR3aa: CASSLDGATQYF; abundance: many; v_gene: TRBV7-2
CDR3aa: CASLLAGVTGELFF; abundance: many; v_gene: TRBV7-2
CDR3aa: CATSDPGTSGVLQETQYF; abundance: many; v_gene: TRBV24-1
CDR3aa: CASSEAGTDYGYTF; abundance: .; v_gene: TRBV6-1
CDR3aa: CASRSTGYEAEAFF; abundance: many; v_gene: TRBV6-6
CDR3aa: CATLRRGRTDTQYF; abundance: many; v_gene: TRBV6-5
CDR3aa: CASSYSASGGQYNEQFF; abundance: many; v_gene: TRBV6-2/TRBV6-3